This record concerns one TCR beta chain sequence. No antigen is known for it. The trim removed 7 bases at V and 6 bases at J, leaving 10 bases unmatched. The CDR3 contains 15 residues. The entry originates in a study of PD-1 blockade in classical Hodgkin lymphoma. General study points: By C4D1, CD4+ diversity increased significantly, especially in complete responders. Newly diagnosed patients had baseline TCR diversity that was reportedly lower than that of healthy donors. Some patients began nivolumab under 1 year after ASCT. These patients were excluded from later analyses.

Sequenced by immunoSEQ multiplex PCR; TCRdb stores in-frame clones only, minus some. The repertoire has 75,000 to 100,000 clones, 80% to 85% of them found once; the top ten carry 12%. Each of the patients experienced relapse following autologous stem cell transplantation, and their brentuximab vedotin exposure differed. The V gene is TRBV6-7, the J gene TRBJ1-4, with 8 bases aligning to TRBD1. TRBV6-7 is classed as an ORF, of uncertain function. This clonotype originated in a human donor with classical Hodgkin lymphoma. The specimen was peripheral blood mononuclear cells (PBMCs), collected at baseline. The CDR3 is CASNGHLTGDEKLFF. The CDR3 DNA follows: TGTGCCAGCAACGGACACTTGACAGGGGATGAAAAACTGTTTTTT.